This TCR beta chain was recorded in a study of Ad26.COV2.S vaccination and SARS-CoV-2 variants. Treatment indicated: 19 received Ad26.COV2.S at low or high dose, single or two shots; about 5 received placebo; per-sample allocation not given. It was on day 63 after the first vaccine or placebo injection that samples were taken. Donation was by an adult aged 18-55 years who was in Boston. The CDR3 runs 15 residues. The ends were cut back, 6 bases at V and 1 base at J, with 12 bases in the middle. The V gene's germline CDR1 is LNHDA and CDR2 SQIVND (reference sequence). The protocol was immunoSEQ multiplex PCR, while the TCRdb copy is restricted to in-frame clones and leaves out a portion. The data contain 300,000 to 400,000 clones, around 90% of them singletons.

The sequences come from peripheral blood, collected in a trial of Ad26.COV2.S vaccine versus placebo. The chain couples TRBV19 to TRBJ1-4; no reliable D call. The receptor comes from a person between 18 and 65 years old who received the Ad26.COV2.S COVID-19 vaccine or a placebo. The CDR3 here is CASSAHRGTNEKLFF. DNA for the CDR3: TGTGCCAGTAGCGCCCATCGGGGAACTAATGAAAAACTGTTTTTT.